This record concerns one T cell receptor beta chain sequence. Its antigen remains unknown. This sample is part of a study of OX40 agonist ivuxolimab in advanced cancers. Study context: Melanoma, hepatocellular carcinoma, head and neck or renal cell cancer occurred in dose-escalation patients.

Whole-study results and caveats: In the 0.1 to 3.0 mg/kg range, CD4+ and CD8+ blood T cells had expanded clonally by week 6. CD8+ T cells averaged more expanded clones than CD4+.

Sequenced by immunoSEQ multiplex PCR; TCRdb stores in-frame clones only, minus some. The sample lists more than 75,000 clones, more than 75% seen once, with around 0.31% in the top ten. J lost 4 bases, V lost 0 bases, and 2 bases had no gene match. This CDR3 has 14 amino acids. Germline V gene data show CDR1 as SGHRS and CDR2 as YFSETQ. The sequence came from an adult with an advanced solid tumor such as melanoma, head and neck, liver or kidney cancer. The source material was CD4+ or CD8+ T cells sorted from blood, sampled in a trial of the OX40 agonist ivuxolimab. The rearrangement uses TRBV5-1 and TRBJ2-3; 7 bases agree with TRBD1. The CDR3 protein is CASSLGQGPDTQYF. CDR3 in DNA: TGCGCCAGCAGCTTGGGACAGGGTCCAGATACGCAGTATTTT.